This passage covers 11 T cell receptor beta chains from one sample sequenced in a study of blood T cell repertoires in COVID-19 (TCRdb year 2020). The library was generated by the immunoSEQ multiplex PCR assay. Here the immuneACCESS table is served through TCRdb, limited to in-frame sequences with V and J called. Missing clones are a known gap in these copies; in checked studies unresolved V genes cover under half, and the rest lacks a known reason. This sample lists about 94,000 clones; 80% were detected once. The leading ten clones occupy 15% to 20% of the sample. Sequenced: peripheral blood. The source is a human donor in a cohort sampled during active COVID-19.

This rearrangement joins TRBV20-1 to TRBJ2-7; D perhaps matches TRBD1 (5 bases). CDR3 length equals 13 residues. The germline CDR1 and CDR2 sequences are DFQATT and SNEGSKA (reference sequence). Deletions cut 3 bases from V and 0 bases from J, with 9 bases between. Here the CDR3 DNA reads TGCAGTGCTAGTCAGGGTAACTCCTACGAGCAGTACTTC. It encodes CSASQGNSYEQYF.

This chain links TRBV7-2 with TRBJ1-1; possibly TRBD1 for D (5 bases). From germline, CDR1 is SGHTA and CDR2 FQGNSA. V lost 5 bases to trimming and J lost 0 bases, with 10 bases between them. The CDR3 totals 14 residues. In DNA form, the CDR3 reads TGTGCCAGCAGCGGACACGATATGAACACTGAAGCTTTCTTT. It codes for CASSGHDMNTEAFF.

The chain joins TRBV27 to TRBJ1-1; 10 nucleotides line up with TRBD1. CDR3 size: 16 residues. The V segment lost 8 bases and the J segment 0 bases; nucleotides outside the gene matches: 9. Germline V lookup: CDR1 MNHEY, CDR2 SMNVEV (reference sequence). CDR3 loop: CASLPGTGDLNTEAFF. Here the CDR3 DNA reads TGTGCCAGCCTCCCCGGGACAGGGGATTTGAACACTGAAGCTTTCTTT.

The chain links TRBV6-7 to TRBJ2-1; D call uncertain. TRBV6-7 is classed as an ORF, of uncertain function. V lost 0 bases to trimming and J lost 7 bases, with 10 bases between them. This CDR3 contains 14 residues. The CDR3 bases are TGTGCCAGCAGTTACTCTACAGTTTGGAATGAGCAGTTCTTC. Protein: CASSYSTVWNEQFF.

CDR3 in DNA: TGTGCCAGCAGTTTATGGGAGGGGAGTTGGAACACTGAAGCTTTCTTT. It yields the protein CASSLWEGSWNTEAFF. The V call is TRBV27, the J call TRBJ1-1; tentatively, D is TRBD1 (5 bases). The CDR3 contains 16 residues. Germline V gene lookup returns CDR1 MNHEY and CDR2 SMNVEV (reference sequence). Trimming removed 1 base at V and 1 base at J, with 13 bases between.

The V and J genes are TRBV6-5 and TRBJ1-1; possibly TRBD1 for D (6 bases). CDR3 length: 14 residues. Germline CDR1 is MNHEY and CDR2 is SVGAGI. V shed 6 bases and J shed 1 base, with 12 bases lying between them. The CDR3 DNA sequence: TGTGCCAGCAGATTCGACAGGCGGAACACTGAAGCTTTCTTT. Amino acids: CASRFDRRNTEAFF.

Written as DNA, the CDR3 is TGTGCCACCAGTGACAAGGACAGGGCCCGAGGTGGCTACACCTTC. Amino acids: CATSDKDRARGGYTF. The V and J genes are TRBV24-1 and TRBJ1-2; 8 positions agree with TRBD1. The trim removed 4 bases at V and 7 bases at J, leaving 10 bases unmatched. This CDR3 has 15 residues. The germline V gene has CDR1 KGHDR and CDR2 SFDVKD.

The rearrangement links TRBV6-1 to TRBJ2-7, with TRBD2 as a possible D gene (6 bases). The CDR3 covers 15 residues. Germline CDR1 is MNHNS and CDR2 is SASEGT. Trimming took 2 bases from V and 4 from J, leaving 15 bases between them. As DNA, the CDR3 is TGTGCCAGCAGTGAAATCGAGGAAGGGACTTACGAGCAGTACTTC. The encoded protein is CASSEIEEGTYEQYF.

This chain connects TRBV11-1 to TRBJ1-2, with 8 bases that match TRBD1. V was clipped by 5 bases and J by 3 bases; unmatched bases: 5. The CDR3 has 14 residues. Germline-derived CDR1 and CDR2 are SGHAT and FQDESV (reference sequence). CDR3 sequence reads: CASSLVTGDYGYTF. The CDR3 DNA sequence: TGTGCCAGCAGCCTAGTGACAGGGGACTATGGCTACACCTTC.

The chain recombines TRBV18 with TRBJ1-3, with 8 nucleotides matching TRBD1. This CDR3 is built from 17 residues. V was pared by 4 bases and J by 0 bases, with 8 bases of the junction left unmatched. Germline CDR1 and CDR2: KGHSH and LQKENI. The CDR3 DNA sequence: TGTGCCAGCTCACTAGAGGCAGGGGGCGTCTCTGGAAACACCATATATTTT. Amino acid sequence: CASSLEAGGVSGNTIYF.

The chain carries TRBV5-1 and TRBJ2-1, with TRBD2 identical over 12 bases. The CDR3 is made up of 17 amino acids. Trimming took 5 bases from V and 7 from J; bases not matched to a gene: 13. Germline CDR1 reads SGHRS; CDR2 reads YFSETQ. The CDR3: CASRTSPTSGSRNEQFF. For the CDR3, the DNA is TGCGCCAGCAGAACCTCACCGACTAGCGGGAGTAGGAATGAGCAGTTCTTC.